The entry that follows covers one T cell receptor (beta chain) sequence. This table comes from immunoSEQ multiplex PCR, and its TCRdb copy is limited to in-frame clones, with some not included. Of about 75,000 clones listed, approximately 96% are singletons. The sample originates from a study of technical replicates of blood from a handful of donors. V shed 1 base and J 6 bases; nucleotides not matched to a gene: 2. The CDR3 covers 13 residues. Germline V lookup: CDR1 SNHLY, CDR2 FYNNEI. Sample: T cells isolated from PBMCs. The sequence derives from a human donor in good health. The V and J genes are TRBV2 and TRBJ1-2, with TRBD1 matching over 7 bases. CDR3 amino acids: CASSEGQGDGYTF. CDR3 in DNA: TGTGCCAGCAGTGAAGGTCAGGGGGATGGCTACACCTTC.